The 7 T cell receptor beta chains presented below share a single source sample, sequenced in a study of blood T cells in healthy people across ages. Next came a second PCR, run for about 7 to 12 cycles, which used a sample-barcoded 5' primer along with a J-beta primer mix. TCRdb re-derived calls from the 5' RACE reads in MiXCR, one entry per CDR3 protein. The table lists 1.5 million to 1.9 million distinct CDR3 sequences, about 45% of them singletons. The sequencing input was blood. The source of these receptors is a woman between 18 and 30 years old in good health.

This chain's CDR3 is CASSAPFPWSLSGGYTF. The CDR3 DNA follows: TGTGCCAGCAGCGCCCCGTTCCCATGGAGTTTAAGTGGCGGCTACACCTTC. V gene TRBV3-1 combines with J gene TRBJ1-2; no firm D call. CDR3 length: 17 amino acids. Germline-derived CDR1 and CDR2 are LGHDT and YNNKEL (reference sequence). V lost 5 bases and J lost 8, with 27 bases in between.

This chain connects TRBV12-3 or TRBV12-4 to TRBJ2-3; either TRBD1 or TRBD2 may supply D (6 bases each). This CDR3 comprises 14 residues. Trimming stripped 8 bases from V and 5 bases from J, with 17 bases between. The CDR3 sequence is CASQRGELRDTQYF. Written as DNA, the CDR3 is TGTGCCAGCCAGAGGGGGGAGCTGAGAGATACGCAGTATTTT.

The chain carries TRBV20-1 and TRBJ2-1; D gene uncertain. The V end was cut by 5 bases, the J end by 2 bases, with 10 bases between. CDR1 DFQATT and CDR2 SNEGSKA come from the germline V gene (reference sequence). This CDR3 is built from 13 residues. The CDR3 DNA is TGCAGTGCTCTTAGTCCTCCCTACAATGAGCAGTTCTTC. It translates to CSALSPPYNEQFF.

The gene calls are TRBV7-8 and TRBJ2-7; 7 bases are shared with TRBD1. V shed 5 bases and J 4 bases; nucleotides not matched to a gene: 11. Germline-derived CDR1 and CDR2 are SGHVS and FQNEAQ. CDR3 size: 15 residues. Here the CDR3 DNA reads TGTGCCAGCAGCCCTGGGACAGTGGAGCGGTACGAGCAGTACTTC. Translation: CASSPGTVERYEQYF.

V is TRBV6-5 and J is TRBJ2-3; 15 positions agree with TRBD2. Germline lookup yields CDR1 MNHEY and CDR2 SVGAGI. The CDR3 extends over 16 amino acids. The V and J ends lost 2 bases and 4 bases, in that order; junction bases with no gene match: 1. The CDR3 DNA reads TGTGCCAGCAGTTACAGGACTAGCGGGGGGGCAGATACGCAGTATTTT. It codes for CASSYRTSGGADTQYF.

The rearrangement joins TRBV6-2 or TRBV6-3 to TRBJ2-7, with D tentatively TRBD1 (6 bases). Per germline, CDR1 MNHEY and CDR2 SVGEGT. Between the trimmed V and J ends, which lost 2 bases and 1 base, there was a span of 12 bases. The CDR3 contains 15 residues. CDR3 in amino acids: CASSYIRGRSYEQYF. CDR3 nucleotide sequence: TGTGCCAGCAGTTACATCAGGGGTCGTTCCTACGAGCAGTACTTC.

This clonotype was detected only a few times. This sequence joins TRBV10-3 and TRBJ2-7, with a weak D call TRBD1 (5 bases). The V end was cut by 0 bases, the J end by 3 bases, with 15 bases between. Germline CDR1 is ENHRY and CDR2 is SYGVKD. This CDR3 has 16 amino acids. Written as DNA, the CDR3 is TGTGCCATCAGTGAGTCCCGAGACAGCCCTCGCTACGAGCAGTACTTC. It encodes CAISESRDSPRYEQYF.